This T cell receptor (beta chain) was sequenced in a study of beta chain features in type 1 diabetes. Turning to the study itself: Across the samples, some 99 million sorted cells were examined in total.

Reverse transcription of all isolated RNA meant that expressed TCRB transcripts were sequenced. The protocol was immunoSEQ multiplex PCR, while the TCRdb copy is restricted to in-frame clones and leaves out a portion. The sample lists roughly 50,000 clones, around 40% seen once, with about 1.5% in the top ten. Concerning this clone: Its matching antigen is unknown.

Study-wide points: Diminished insertions and augmented deletions at VDJ junctions characterized type 1 diabetes patients. Moderately but significantly shorter TCRB CDR3s were found in Type 1 diabetes patients in all four CD4+ subsets. Patients and controls would be equally affected if PCR favored shorter templates.

Sequenced: Tregs from blood. This sequence originates from a man between 25 and 39 years old with type 1 diabetes.

The CDR3 region is CASSRESRDTQYF. The DNA of the CDR3 is TGTGCCAGCAGCCGGGAATCTCGGGATACGCAGTATTTT. This chain uses TRBV7-3 with TRBJ2-3; the D gene is possibly TRBD2 (5 bases). The CDR3 is made up of 13 amino acids. The ends were cut back, 5 bases at V and 6 bases at J, with 12 bases in the middle. Germline-derived CDR1 and CDR2 are SGHTA and FQGTGA.